This passage covers 27 T cell receptor beta chains from one sample sequenced in a study of T cell responses to AZD1222 COVID-19 vaccine (dated by TCRdb to about 2021). The time point label here, explained by the study, means: baseline before first vaccination. Libraries were prepared through the immunoSEQ multiplex PCR assay. TCRdb holds this immuneACCESS table with in-frame rearrangements only. Some clones are missing; in checked studies, unresolved V genes explain under half, and the rest has no known cause. The sample table contains 110,000 or so clones; only one count was recorded for 70% to 90% of them. The ten largest account for less than 10% of the sample. The source was peripheral blood, collected on day 0 of AZD1222 vaccination. All receptors come from an adult in good health.

A few counts support this clone. This sequence joins TRBV11-3 and TRBJ1-1; D gene uncertain. CDR1 and CDR2 (germline): SGHNT, YENEEA. Trimming took 0 bases from V and 1 from J, leaving 3 bases between them. This CDR3 spans 13 amino acids. CDR3: CASSLEKNTEAFF. The CDR3 nucleotides are TGTGCCAGCAGCTTAGAGAAGAACACTGAAGCTTTCTTT.

The chain has TRBV5-1 and TRBJ2-7; 11 nucleotides line up with TRBD2. Germline CDR1 reads SGHRS; CDR2 reads YFSETQ. With V trimmed by 0 bases and J by 2 bases, 4 bases remained unmatched. The CDR3 runs 16 residues. DNA of the CDR3: TGCGCCAGCAGCTTGGGAGTGACTAGCGGGACCTACGAGCAGTACTTC. Translated, it gives CASSLGVTSGTYEQYF.

This clone was picked up one time. The chain combines TRBV5-4 with TRBJ2-3, with D perhaps given as TRBD1 or TRBD2 (5 bases each). V was trimmed by 5 bases and J by 2 bases, leaving 15 bases between them. CDR3 length: 15 amino acids. CDR1 is SGHNT, CDR2 YYREEE, per germline (reference sequence). The CDR3 loop reads CASRPPGRDTDTQYF. For the CDR3, the DNA is TGTGCCAGCAGACCACCGGGACGAGACACAGATACGCAGTATTTT.

J is TRBJ2-7 and V is TRBV7-2; D gene ambiguous. Trimming pared 7 bases from V and 0 bases from J, leaving 16 bases between. This CDR3 has 15 residues. Germline V CDR1 and CDR2: SGHTA, FQGNSA. DNA of the CDR3: TGTGCCAGCACCGTAGGGTCCTCAAGCTCCTACGAGCAGTACTTC. The encoded protein is CASTVGSSSSYEQYF.

The chain uses TRBV7-9 and TRBJ1-1; 8 nucleotides agree with TRBD1. There are 15 residues in the CDR3. Germline assignment: CDR1 SEHNR and CDR2 FQNEAQ (reference sequence). V lost 5 bases to trimming and J lost 11 bases; unmatched junction nucleotides: 16. CDR3 in amino acids: CASSPPIVGTGIAFF. The CDR3, as DNA: TGTGCCAGCAGCCCCCCAATAGTTGGGACAGGTATCGCTTTCTTT.

The chain is built from TRBV24-1 and TRBJ1-5; 7 positions agree with TRBD1. Trimming took 4 bases from V and 4 from J; bases not matched to a gene: 9. Germline V lookup: CDR1 KGHDR, CDR2 SFDVKD. CDR3 length: 16 residues. The CDR3 protein is CATSDSGRGRNQPQHF. CDR3 nucleotide sequence: TGTGCCACCAGTGACTCCGGCAGGGGGAGAAATCAGCCCCAGCATTTT.

The rearrangement joins TRBV12-3 or TRBV12-4 to TRBJ1-2; 7 nucleotides align to TRBD1. V lost 8 bases to trimming and J lost 8 bases; unmatched junction nucleotides: 8. The CDR3 spans 12 residues. In DNA form, the CDR3 reads TGTGCCAGCGCAGACAGGGTAACAGGCTACACCTTC. Residues: CASADRVTGYTF.

J is TRBJ2-5 and V is TRBV11-1; tentative D call: TRBD1 (6 bases). The CDR3 is 14 residues long. V was pared by 5 bases and J by 7 bases, with 17 bases between. Germline CDR1 and CDR2: SGHAT and FQDESV (reference sequence). CDR3 DNA: TGTGCCAGCAGCACGCCGGGACAAGGAACGACCCAGTACTTC. Translation: CASSTPGQGTTQYF.

The chain is built from TRBV9 and TRBJ1-1, with D possibly being TRBD1 (5 bases). Germline-derived CDR1 and CDR2 are SGDLS and YYNGEE. Between the trimmed V and J ends, which lost 1 base and 8 bases, there was a span of 15 bases. There are 14 residues in the CDR3. The CDR3 sequence is CASSVSGRDGEAFF. CDR3 coding DNA: TGTGCCAGCAGCGTATCAGGTCGGGACGGAGAAGCTTTCTTT.

The V gene is TRBV2, the J gene TRBJ2-7; the D is unclear. The CDR3 totals 15 residues. The germline V and J ends were trimmed by 8 bases and 2 bases, with 19 bases remaining between them. Per the germline V gene, CDR1 is SNHLY and CDR2 is FYNNEI. CDR3 nucleotides: TGTGCCAGCTATAGTTCCCAGGACCTCGCCTACGAGCAGTACTTC. Translating it yields CASYSSQDLAYEQYF. The full variable domain, rest sourced from reference TRBV2 and TRBJ2-7, is EPEVTQTPSHQVTQMGQEVILRCVPISNHLYFYWYRQILGQKVEFLVSFYNNEISEKSEIFDDQFSVERPDGSNFTLKIRSTKLEDSAMYFCASYSSQDLAYEQYFGPGTRLTVT.

J is TRBJ2-7 and V is TRBV5-1; TRBD1 aligns across 7 bases. Per the germline V gene, CDR1 is SGHRS and CDR2 is YFSETQ. Trimming removed 0 bases from V and 3 bases from J; junction bases left unmatched: 6. The CDR3 is made up of 15 amino acids. CDR3 protein: CASSLAGGDFYEQYF. The CDR3, as DNA: TGCGCCAGCAGCTTGGCAGGGGGAGATTTCTACGAGCAGTACTTC.

The chain employs TRBV7-8 and TRBJ2-7; maybe TRBD2 (6 bases). In germline, CDR1 is SGHVS, CDR2 FQNEAQ. V was shortened by 3 bases and J by 2 bases, with 14 bases between the two germline ends. The CDR3 is 15 amino acids. The CDR3: CASSFGTQGAYEQYF. CDR3 DNA sequence: TGTGCCAGCAGCTTCGGGACTCAAGGGGCCTACGAGCAGTACTTC.

The V and J genes are TRBV20-1 and TRBJ2-7; 11 bases map to TRBD2. The CDR3 has 14 amino acids. Germline assignment: CDR1 DFQATT and CDR2 SNEGSKA (reference sequence). With 3 bases clipped from V and 6 bases from J, the junction kept 7 bases outside the gene matches. CDR3 DNA: TGCAGTGCTAGTGAGGCTAGCGGGAGGCCCGAGCAGTACTTC. It is translated as CSASEASGRPEQYF.

The chain combines TRBV4-1 with TRBJ1-1, with 9 positions matching TRBD1. The trim removed 4 bases at V and 6 bases at J, leaving 9 bases unmatched. Germline CDR1 reads MGHRA; CDR2 reads YSYEKL. This CDR3 has 15 residues. The CDR3 spells CASSPRTGEGAEAFF. The CDR3 coding sequence is TGCGCCAGCAGCCCTAGGACAGGGGAGGGAGCTGAAGCTTTCTTT.

This clone was detected only a few times. This chain connects TRBV2 to TRBJ1-5; D unclear. Germline V gene data show CDR1 as SNHLY and CDR2 as FYNNEI. The CDR3 runs 13 residues. V shed 5 bases and J shed 2 bases, with 7 bases lying between them. The DNA for the CDR3 is TGTGCCAGCAGTAGAGAGGGCAATCAGCCCCAGCATTTT. Translated: CASSREGNQPQHF. Full variable domain (outside the CDR3, taken from reference TRBV2 and TRBJ1-5): EPEVTQTPSHQVTQMGQEVILRCVPISNHLYFYWYRQILGQKVEFLVSFYNNEISEKSEIFDDQFSVERPDGSNFTLKIRSTKLEDSAMYFCASSREGNQPQHFGDGTRLSIL.

The chain carries TRBV5-1 and TRBJ2-3; no definite D call. Germline V lookup: CDR1 SGHRS, CDR2 YFSETQ. With 0 bases removed from V and 1 base from J, the gap between germline ends came to 9 bases. The CDR3 is made up of 15 amino acids. CDR3 sequence reads: CASSLGASGTDTQYF. The CDR3 DNA is TGCGCCAGCAGCTTGGGGGCGTCTGGCACAGATACGCAGTATTTT.

The chain combines TRBV20-1 with TRBJ2-3, with TRBD2 matching 9 bases. From germline, CDR1 is DFQATT and CDR2 SNEGSKA (reference sequence). Germline trimming cut 6 bases from V and 0 bases from J; bases unmatched to any gene: 7. The CDR3 spans 15 residues. The CDR3 DNA sequence: TGCAGTGCGAGTACTAGCGGGTCTAGCACAGATACGCAGTATTTT. Translated, it gives CSASTSGSSTDTQYF.

This chain links TRBV2 with TRBJ1-5, with 9 nucleotides matching TRBD1. V lost 6 bases, J lost 7 bases, and 4 bases stayed unmatched. The germline gives CDR1 SNHLY, CDR2 FYNNEI. The CDR3 runs to 13 residues. The CDR3 is CASRWTGDQPQHF. The CDR3 DNA reads as TGTGCCAGCAGGTGGACAGGGGACCAGCCCCAGCATTTT.

This chain uses TRBV7-9 with TRBJ1-1; perhaps TRBD1 as D (5 bases). Trimming took 5 bases from V and 4 from J, leaving 14 bases between them. The CDR3 is 14 amino acids. Germline values: CDR1 SEHNR, CDR2 FQNEAQ (reference sequence). Written as DNA, the CDR3 is TGTGCCAGCAGCGCGCAGGGATTGCCCACTGAAGCTTTCTTT. As protein: CASSAQGLPTEAFF. Drawing the rest from reference TRBV7-9 and TRBJ1-1, the complete variable domain is DTGVSQNPRHKITKRGQNVTFRCDPISEHNRLYWYRQTLGQGPEFLTYFQNEAQLEKSRLLSDRFSAERPKGSFSTLEIQRTEQGDSAMYLCASSAQGLPTEAFFGQGTRLTVV.

This clone has only one observation. The chain combines TRBV15 with TRBJ1-2; D gene uncertain. V gave up 8 bases and J gave up 10 bases, with 11 bases separating them. The CDR3 is made up of 10 amino acids. Germline V gives CDR1 LNHNV, CDR2 YYDKDF (reference sequence). The CDR3 coding sequence is TGTGCCACCCCCGGACGTGCCTACACCTTC. This encodes CATPGRAYTF. Filled out from reference TRBV15 and TRBJ1-2, the complete variable domain reads DAMVIQNPRYQVTQFGKPVTLSCSQTLNHNVMYWYQQKSSQAPKLLFHYYDKDFNNEADTPDNFQSRRPNTSFCFLDIRSPGLGDTAMYLCATPGRAYTFGSGTRLTVV.

The rearrangement links TRBV30 to TRBJ1-3; a possible D gene is TRBD1 (6 bases). The CDR3 runs to 12 residues. V lost 2 bases, J lost 8 bases, and 10 bases lay in between. Germline V gives CDR1 GTSNPN, CDR2 SVGIG (reference sequence). DNA of the CDR3: TGTGCCTGGAGTTACAGGGACTACACCATATATTTT. Its protein product is CAWSYRDYTIYF.

J is TRBJ1-2 and V is TRBV5-1; possibly TRBD1 for D (6 bases). Germline-derived CDR1 and CDR2 are SGHRS and YFSETQ. The CDR3 runs to 15 residues. V was cut by 0 bases and J by 8 bases, with 17 bases left in between. The CDR3 sequence is CASSLGQLDSRGYTF. CDR3 sequence (DNA): TGCGCCAGCAGCTTGGGGCAACTGGACAGCCGAGGCTACACCTTC.

In its sample, this clone was seen a few times. The CDR3 spells CASSFSTYEQYF. The CDR3 DNA follows: TGTGCCAGCAGCTTTTCCACCTACGAGCAGTACTTC. This chain connects TRBV5-5 to TRBJ2-7, with D unresolved. The CDR3 is 12 residues long. Germline V gene sequence: CDR1 SGHKS, CDR2 YYEKEE (reference sequence). Trimming left V 2 bases short and J 2 bases short, with 5 bases between.

This sequence joins TRBV28 and TRBJ1-5; 7 bases match TRBD1. CDR3 length equals 14 residues. CDR1 and CDR2 (germline): MDHEN, SYDVKM. Trimming took 6 bases from V and 4 from J; bases not matched to a gene: 6. Here the CDR3 reads CASRRQGQNQPQHF. DNA of the CDR3: TGTGCCAGCAGGCGACAGGGTCAGAATCAGCCCCAGCATTTT.

V is TRBV30 and J is TRBJ2-3, with 8 bases lining up with TRBD2. CDR1 and CDR2 from the germline V gene are GTSNPN and SVGIG (reference sequence). Trimming took 3 bases from V and 5 from J; bases not matched to a gene: 10. The CDR3 sequence is 15 residues long. The chain's CDR3 is CAWSLKGLAGDTQYF. DNA for the CDR3: TGTGCCTGGAGCCTAAAAGGACTAGCCGGAGATACGCAGTATTTT.

The chain has TRBV7-9 and TRBJ2-7, with TRBD1 identical over 9 bases. The CDR3 loop spans 14 amino acids. Per the germline V gene, CDR1 is SEHNR and CDR2 is FQNEAQ (reference sequence). V was clipped by 4 bases and J by 3 bases; unmatched bases: 4. The DNA of the CDR3 is TGTGCCAGCAGCTGGACAGGGGCCCTCTACGAGCAGTACTTC. Translated, it gives CASSWTGALYEQYF.

The V and J genes are TRBV19 and TRBJ2-7; D gene uncertain. The CDR3 contains 15 residues. The germline V gene encodes CDR1 LNHDA and CDR2 SQIVND (reference sequence). Deletions cut 5 bases from V and 0 bases from J, with 14 bases between. The DNA for the CDR3 is TGTGCCAGTAGTGATCGTGGCCCAAGCTCCTACGAGCAGTACTTC. This gives the protein CASSDRGPSSYEQYF. Variable domain in full (rest from reference TRBV19 and TRBJ2-7): DGGITQSPKYLFRKEGQNVTLSCEQNLNHDAMYWYRQDPGQGLRLIYYSQIVNDFQKGDIAEGYSVSREKKESFPLTVTSAQKNPTAFYLCASSDRGPSSYEQYFGPGTRLTVT.